This T cell receptor beta chain was observed in a study of shared clonotypes between healthy human individuals. Looking at the study overall: The donors, a couple of women and three men, were aged 18 to 49.

The donor population consisted of healthy HIV-negative adults with no recent acute infections or vaccinations. The CD4+ fraction was divided into a CD45RA+ naive subset and a CD45RA-negative memory subset. Here immunoSEQ multiplex PCR was the method, and the copy in TCRdb shows in-frame clones only, minus some. The sample records roughly 2,500,000 clones, approximately 94% being singletons. V was pared by 6 bases and J by 2 bases, with 12 bases between. The CDR3 totals 14 residues. Germline V lookup: CDR1 SGHDN, CDR2 FVKESK. This TCR derives from a man aged 18 to 30 in good health. Some clones in this sample may be carry-over from other donors' samples. Source material: naive CD4+ T cells from PBMCs. Noted subset: CD45RA+ positively selected. The chain is built from TRBV14 and TRBJ2-3; the D is unclear. The CDR3 DNA sequence: TGTGCCAGCAGTTATAAGGGATACACAGATACGCAGTATTTT. This gives the protein CASSYKGYTDTQYF.